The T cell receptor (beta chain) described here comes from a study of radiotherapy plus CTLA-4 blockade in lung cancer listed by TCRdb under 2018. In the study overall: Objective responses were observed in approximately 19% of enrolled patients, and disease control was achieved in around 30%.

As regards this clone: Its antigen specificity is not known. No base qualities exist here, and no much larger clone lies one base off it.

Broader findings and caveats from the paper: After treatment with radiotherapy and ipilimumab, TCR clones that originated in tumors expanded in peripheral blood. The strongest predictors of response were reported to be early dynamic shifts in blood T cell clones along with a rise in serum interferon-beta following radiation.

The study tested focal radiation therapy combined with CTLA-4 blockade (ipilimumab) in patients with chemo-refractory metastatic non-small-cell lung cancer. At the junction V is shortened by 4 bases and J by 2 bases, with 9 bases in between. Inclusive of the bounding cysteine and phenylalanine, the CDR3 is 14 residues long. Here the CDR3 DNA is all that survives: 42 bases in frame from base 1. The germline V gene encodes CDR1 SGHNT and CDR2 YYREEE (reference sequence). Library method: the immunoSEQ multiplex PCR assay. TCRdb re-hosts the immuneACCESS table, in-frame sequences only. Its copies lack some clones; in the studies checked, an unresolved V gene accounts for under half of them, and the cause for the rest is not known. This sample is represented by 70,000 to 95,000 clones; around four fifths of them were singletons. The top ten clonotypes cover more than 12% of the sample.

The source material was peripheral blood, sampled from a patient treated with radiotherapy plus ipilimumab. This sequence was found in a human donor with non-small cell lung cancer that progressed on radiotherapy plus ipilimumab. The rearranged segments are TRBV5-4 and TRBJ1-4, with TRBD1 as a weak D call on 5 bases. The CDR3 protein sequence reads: CASSVDSTNEKLFF. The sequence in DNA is TGTGCCAGCAGCGTTGACAGTACTAATGAAAAACTGTTTTTT.